This TCR beta chain comes out of a study of neurological immune-mediated disorders. General study findings and limits: Whereas HTLV-1-associated myelopathy showed the most TCR clonal expansion, multiple sclerosis showed the least, with levels below those of healthy controls.

Germline loops: CDR1 SGHRS, CDR2 YFSETQ. Between the trimmed V and J ends, which lost 4 bases and 5 bases, there was a span of 12 bases. CDR3 size: 14 residues. TCRdb re-called the 5' RACE reads with MiXCR, one entry per CDR3 protein. The table shows approximately 74,000 distinct CDR3 sequences, with approximately 9.4% occurring only once. This clonotype was detected ten times or more. As yet, its antigen is unknown. The TCR sequence derives from a man over 45 in good health. This rearrangement joins TRBV5-1 to TRBJ1-4; TRBD1 might be the D (5 bases). Source material: PBMCs. The CDR3 DNA reads TGCGCCAGCAGCCCTTCAGGGCCCAATGAAAAACTGTTTTTT. As protein: CASSPSGPNEKLFF.